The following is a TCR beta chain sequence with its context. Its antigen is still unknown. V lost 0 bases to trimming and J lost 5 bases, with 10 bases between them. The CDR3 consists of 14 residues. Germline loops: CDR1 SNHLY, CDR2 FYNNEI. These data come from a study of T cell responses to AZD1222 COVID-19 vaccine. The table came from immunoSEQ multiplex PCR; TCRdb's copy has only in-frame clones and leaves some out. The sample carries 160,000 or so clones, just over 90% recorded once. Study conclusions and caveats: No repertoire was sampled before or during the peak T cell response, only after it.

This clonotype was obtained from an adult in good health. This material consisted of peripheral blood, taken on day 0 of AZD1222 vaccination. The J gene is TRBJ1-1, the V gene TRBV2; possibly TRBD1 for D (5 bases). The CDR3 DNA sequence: TGTGCCAGCAGTGAAGCGCCAGGGCGGACTGAAGCTTTCTTT. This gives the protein CASSEAPGRTEAFF.